This note documents a single T cell receptor beta chain sequence. As yet, its antigen is unknown. Germline V gene data show CDR1 as MNHNY and CDR2 as SVGAGI (reference sequence). The CDR3 sequence is 13 residues long. TRB amplification used around 260 ng of peripheral blood genomic DNA. TRB rearrangements were amplified by touch-down multiplex PCR with mixed TRB-A/B primers. With the multiplex PCR reads reprocessed, TCRdb shows one record per CDR3 protein and no DNA. The sample is made up of some 6,900 distinct CDR3 sequences, and the top ten hold roughly a tenth of it. This entry comes from a study of T cell clusters in autoimmune cytopenias. Study-wide results and caveats: TRB repertoire shifts in secondary cytopenia and chronic lymphocytic leukemia mostly reflected lymphoma, not autoimmunity.

These data also formed part of another study, on T cell repertoires in aging, cancer and after chemotherapy. From that paper: Age-matched healthy donors had significantly more diverse, less clonal blood TCR repertoires than untreated cancer patients.

The V gene is TRBV6-6, the J gene TRBJ2-3; TCRdb calls TRBD2, which cannot be checked without DNA. Sequencing was carried out using peripheral blood. The source is a human donor in good health. CDR3 sequence: CASYAGSTDTQYF.